This T cell receptor (beta chain) derives from a study of blood T cell repertoires in COVID-19. At the level of the study: T cells, B-cell-depleted T cells, or PBMCs supplied cDNA or gDNA.

Data came from immunoSEQ multiplex PCR; TCRdb stores just in-frame clones and leaves some out. The top ten hold 3.4% of the sample, which has about 68,000 clones, nearly 90% seen once. This clone came up a few times. With 1 base removed from V and 3 bases from J, the gap between germline ends came to 7 bases. This CDR3 contains 13 residues. The sample was peripheral blood. This chain connects TRBV12-3 or TRBV12-4 to TRBJ2-7; the D gene is possibly TRBD1 (6 bases). The clonotype comes from a woman between 50 and 59 years old with COVID-19, enrolled during active disease. CDR3 DNA sequence: TGTGCCAGCAGTTTAGACAGGGACTACGAGCAGTACTTC. This encodes CASSLDRDYEQYF.